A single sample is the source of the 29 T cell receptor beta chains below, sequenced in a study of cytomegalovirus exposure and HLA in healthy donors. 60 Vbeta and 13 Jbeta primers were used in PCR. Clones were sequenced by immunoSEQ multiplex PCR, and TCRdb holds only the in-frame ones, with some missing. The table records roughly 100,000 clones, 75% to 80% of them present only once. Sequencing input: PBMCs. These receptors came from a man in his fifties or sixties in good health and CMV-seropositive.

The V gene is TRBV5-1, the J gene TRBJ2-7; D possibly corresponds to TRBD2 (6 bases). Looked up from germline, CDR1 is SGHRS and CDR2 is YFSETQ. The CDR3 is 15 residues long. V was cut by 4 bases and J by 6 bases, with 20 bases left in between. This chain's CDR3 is CASSQGLLTGVEQYF. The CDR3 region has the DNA TGCGCCAGCAGCCAAGGTTTACTAACGGGGGTCGAGCAGTACTTC. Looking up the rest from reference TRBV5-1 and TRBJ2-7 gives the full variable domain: KAGVTQTPRYLIKTRGQQVTLSCSPISGHRSVSWYQQTPGQGLQFLFEYFSETQRNKGNFPGRFSGRQFSNSRSEMNVSTLELGDSALYLCASSQGLLTGVEQYFGPGTRLTVT.

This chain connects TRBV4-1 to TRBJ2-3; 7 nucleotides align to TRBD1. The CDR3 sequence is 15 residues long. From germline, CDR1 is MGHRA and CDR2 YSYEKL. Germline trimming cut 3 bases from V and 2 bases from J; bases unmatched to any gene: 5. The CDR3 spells CASSQGQIPTDTQYF. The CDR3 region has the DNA TGCGCCAGCAGCCAGGGACAGATTCCCACAGATACGCAGTATTTT.

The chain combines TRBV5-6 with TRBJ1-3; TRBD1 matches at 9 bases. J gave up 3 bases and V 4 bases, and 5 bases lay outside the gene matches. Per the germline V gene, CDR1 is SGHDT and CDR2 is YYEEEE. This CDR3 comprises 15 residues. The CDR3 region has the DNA TGTGCCAGCAGCCCACCGGGACAGGGTGGAAACACCATATATTTT. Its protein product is CASSPPGQGGNTIYF.

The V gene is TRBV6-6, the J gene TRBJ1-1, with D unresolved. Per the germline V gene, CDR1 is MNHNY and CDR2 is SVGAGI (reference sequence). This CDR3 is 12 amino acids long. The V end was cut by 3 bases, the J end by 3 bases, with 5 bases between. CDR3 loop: CASSYPDTEAFF. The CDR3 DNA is TGTGCCAGCAGTTATCCAGACACTGAAGCTTTCTTT.

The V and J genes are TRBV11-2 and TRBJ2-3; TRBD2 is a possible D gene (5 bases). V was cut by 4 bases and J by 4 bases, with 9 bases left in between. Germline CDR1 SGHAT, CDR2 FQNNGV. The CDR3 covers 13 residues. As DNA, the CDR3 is TGTGCCAGCAGCTGGACTTCGGCAGATACGCAGTATTTT. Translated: CASSWTSADTQYF.

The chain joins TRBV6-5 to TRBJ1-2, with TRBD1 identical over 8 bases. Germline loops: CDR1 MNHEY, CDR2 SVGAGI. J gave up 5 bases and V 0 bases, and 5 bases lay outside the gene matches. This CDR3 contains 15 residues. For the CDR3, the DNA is TGTGCCAGCAGTTACTCCCGGGACAGGCAATATGGCTACACCTTC. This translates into CASSYSRDRQYGYTF.

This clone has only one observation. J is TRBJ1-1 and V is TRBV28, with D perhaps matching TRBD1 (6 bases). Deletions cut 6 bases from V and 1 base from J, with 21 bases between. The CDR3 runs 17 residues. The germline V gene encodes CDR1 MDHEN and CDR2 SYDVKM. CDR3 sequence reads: CASSHAGWGGSNTEAFF. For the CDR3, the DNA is TGTGCCAGCAGCCACGCGGGGTGGGGGGGCTCGAACACTGAAGCTTTCTTT.

The CDR3 DNA reads as TGTGCCAGCAGTTACGGGAGGGGGATAGATACGCAGTATTTT. Translated: CASSYGRGIDTQYF. This chain uses TRBV6-6 with TRBJ2-3, with D perhaps TRBD2 (7 bases). Germline V gene data show CDR1 as MNHNY and CDR2 as SVGAGI (reference sequence). This CDR3 has 14 amino acids. The V gene lost 2 bases and the J gene lost 5 bases, with 11 bases spanning the gap.

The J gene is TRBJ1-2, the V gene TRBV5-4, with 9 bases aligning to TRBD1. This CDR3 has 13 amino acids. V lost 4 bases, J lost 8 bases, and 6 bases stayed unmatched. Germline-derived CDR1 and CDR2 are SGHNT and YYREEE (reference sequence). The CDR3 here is CASSPTGGWGYTF. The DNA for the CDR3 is TGTGCCAGCAGCCCCACAGGGGGCTGGGGCTACACCTTC.

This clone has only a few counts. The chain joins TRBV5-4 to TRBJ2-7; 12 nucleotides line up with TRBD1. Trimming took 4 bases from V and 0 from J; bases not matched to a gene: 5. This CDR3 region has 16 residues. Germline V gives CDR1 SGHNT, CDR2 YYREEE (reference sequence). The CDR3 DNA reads TGTGCCAGCAGCCCGGGACAGGGGGCCAACTCCTACGAGCAGTACTTC. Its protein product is CASSPGQGANSYEQYF. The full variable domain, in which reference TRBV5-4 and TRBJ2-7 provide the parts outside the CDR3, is ETGVTQSPTHLIKTRGQQVTLRCSSQSGHNTVSWYQQALGQGPQFIFQYYREEENGRGNFPPRFSGLQFPNYSSELNVNALELDDSALYLCASSPGQGANSYEQYFGPGTRLTVT.

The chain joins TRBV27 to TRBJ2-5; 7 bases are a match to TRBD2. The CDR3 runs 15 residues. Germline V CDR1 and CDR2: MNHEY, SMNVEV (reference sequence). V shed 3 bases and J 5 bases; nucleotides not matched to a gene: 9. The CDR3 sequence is CASSFTATGGETQYF. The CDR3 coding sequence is TGTGCCAGCAGTTTCACCGCTACCGGGGGGGAGACCCAGTACTTC.

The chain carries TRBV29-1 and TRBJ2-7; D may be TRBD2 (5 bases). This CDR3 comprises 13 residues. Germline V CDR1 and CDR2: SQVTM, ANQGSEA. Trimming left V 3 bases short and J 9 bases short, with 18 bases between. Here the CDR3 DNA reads TGCAGCGTTGAGCCTAGCCCCTCGGAGGTGCAGTACTTC. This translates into CSVEPSPSEVQYF.

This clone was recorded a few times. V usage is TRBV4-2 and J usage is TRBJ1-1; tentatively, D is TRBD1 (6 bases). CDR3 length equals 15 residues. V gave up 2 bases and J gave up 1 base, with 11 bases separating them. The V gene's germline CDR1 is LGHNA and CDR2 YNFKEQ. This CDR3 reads CASSQQTQGNTEAFF. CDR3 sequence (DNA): TGTGCCAGCAGCCAACAGACACAGGGGAACACTGAAGCTTTCTTT.

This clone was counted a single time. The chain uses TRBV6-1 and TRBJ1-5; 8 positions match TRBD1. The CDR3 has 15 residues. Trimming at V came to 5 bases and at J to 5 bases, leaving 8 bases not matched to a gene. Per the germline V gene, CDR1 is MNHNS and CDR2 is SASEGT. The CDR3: CASSSTGGRYQPQHF. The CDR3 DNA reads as TGTGCCAGCAGTTCCACAGGGGGGCGGTATCAGCCCCAGCATTTT.

This CDR3 is CASSEVVRIEQYF. CDR3 nucleotide sequence: TGTGCCAGCAGTGAAGTGGTGAGGATCGAGCAGTACTTC. The chain couples TRBV6-1 to TRBJ2-5; D uncertain. Judging by the DNA end, TRBJ2-7 fits better; the J call may be wrong. The CDR3 is made up of 13 amino acids. CDR1 and CDR2 (germline): MNHNS, SASEGT.

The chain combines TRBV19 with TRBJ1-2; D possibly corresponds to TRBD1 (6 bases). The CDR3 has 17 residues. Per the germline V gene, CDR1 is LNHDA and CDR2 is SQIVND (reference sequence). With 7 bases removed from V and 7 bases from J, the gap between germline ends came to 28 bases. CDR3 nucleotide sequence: TGTGCCAGTACCGGGGTCGTGGGCCCGCAAAGAGGGGGTGGCTACACCTTC. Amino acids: CASTGVVGPQRGGGYTF. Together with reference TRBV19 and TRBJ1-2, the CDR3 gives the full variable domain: DGGITQSPKYLFRKEGQNVTLSCEQNLNHDAMYWYRQDPGQGLRLIYYSQIVNDFQKGDIAEGYSVSREKKESFPLTVTSAQKNPTAFYLCASTGVVGPQRGGGYTFGSGTRLTVV.

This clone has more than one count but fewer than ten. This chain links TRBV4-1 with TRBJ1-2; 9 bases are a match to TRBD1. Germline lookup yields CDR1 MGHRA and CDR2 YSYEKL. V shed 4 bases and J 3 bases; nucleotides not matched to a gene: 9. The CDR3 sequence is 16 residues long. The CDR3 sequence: CASSPISGQGYYGYTF. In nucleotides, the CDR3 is TGCGCCAGCAGCCCCATTTCAGGACAGGGGTACTATGGCTACACCTTC.

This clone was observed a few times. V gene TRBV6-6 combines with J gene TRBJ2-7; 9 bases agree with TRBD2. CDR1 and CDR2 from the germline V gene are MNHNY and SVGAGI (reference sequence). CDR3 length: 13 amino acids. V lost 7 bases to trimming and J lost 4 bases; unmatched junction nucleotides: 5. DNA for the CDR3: TGTGCCAGCAAGGTAGCGGGGGAGTACGAGCAGTACTTC. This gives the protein CASKVAGEYEQYF.

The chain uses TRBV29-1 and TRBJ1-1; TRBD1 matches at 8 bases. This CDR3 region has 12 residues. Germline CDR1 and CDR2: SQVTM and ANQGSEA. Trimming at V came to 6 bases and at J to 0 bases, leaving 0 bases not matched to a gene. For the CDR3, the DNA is TGCAGCGTGGACAGGGTGAACACTGAAGCTTTCTTT. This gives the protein CSVDRVNTEAFF.

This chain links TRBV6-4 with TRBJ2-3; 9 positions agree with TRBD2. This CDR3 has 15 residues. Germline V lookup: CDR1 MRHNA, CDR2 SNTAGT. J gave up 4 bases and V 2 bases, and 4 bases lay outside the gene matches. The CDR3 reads CASSDGGGASDTQYF. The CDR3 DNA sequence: TGTGCCAGCAGTGACGGCGGGGGGGCATCAGATACGCAGTATTTT.

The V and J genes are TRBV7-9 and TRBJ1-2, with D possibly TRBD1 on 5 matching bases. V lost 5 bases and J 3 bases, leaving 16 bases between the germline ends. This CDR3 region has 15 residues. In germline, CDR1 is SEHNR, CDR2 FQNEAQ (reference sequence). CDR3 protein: CASSPRGGMDYGYTF. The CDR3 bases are TGTGCCAGCAGCCCCCGGGGGGGTATGGACTATGGCTACACCTTC.

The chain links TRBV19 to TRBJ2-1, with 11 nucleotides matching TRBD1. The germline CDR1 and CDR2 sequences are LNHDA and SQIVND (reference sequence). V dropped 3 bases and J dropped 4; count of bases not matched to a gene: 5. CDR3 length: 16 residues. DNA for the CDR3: TGTGCCAGTAGTATGTATGGGACAGGGGGGTACAATGAGCAGTTCTTC. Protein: CASSMYGTGGYNEQFF.

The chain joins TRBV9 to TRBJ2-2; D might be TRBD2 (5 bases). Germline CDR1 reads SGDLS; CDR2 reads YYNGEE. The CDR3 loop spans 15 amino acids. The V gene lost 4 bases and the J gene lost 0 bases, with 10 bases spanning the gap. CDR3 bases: TGTGCCAGCAGCTTCACCGGGACGAACACCGGGGAGCTGTTTTTT. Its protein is CASSFTGTNTGELFF.

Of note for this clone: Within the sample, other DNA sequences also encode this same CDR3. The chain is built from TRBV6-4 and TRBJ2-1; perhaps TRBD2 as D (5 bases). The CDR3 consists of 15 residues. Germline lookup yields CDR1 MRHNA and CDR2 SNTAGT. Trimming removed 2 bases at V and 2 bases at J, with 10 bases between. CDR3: CASSDSGGAYNEQFF. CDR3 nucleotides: TGTGCCAGCAGTGACAGCGGTGGGGCCTACAATGAGCAGTTCTTC.

Here the CDR3 DNA reads TGTGCCAGCAGTTTATCGAGGCAGATTAGCAATCAGCCCCAGCATTTT. Protein product: CASSLSRQISNQPQHF. The chain is built from TRBV27 and TRBJ1-5, with no clear D. The germline gives CDR1 MNHEY, CDR2 SMNVEV (reference sequence). The CDR3 is 16 residues long. V lost 0 bases, J lost 0 bases, and 9 bases lay in between.

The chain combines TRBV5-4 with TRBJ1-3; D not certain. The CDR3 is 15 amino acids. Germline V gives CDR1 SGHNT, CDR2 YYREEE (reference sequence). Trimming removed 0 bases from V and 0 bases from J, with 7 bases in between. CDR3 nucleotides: TGTGCCAGCAGCTTGGCCGGGAACTCTGGAAACACCATATATTTT. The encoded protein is CASSLAGNSGNTIYF.

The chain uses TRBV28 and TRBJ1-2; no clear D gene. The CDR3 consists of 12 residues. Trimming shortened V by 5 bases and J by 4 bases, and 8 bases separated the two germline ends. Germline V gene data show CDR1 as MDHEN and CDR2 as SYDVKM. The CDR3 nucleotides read TGTGCCAGCAGTAAATATTCCTATGGCTACACCTTC. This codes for CASSKYSYGYTF.

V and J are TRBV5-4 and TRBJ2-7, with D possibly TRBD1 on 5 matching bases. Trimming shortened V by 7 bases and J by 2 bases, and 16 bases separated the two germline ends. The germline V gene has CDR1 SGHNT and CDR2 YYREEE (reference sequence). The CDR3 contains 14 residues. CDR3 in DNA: TGTGCCAGCGCTTTGGAACAGGCGGCCTACGAGCAGTACTTC. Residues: CASALEQAAYEQYF.

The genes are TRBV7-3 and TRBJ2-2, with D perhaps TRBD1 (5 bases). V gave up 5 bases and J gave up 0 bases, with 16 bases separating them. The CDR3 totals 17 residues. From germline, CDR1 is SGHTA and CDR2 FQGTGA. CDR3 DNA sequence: TGTGCCAGCAGCGGCGCAGGGTACCCTTCGAACACCGGGGAGCTGTTTTTT. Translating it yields CASSGAGYPSNTGELFF.